One T cell receptor beta chain is described in this entry. The data originate from a study of identical twins. TCRdb re-called the 5' RACE reads through MiXCR, storing one row per CDR3 protein. The sample lists some 760,000 distinct CDR3 sequences; around a sixth were seen once. V was clipped by 3 bases and J by 4 bases, with 10 bases between them. The CDR3 runs to 13 residues. Germline CDR1 and CDR2: DFQATT and SNEGSKA (reference sequence). This sample was shared with a second study, whose subject was T cells expressing NK-cell markers. This second report adds: In sorted CD3+CD56+NKG2C+, CD3+CD56+NKG2C- and CD3+CD56-NKG2C+ T cells, TCR beta repertoires were obtained.

This TCR came from a woman aged 18-29 years in good health. Sequenced material: PBMCs. The chain combines TRBV20-1 with TRBJ2-1; D ambiguous. This chain's CDR3 is CSASKSTYNEQFF. CDR3 sequence (DNA): TGCAGTGCTAGCAAATCCACTTACAATGAGCAGTTCTTC.